This passage covers 30 T cell receptor beta chains from one sample sequenced in a study of T-cell memory formation after mild COVID-19. TCRdb independently ran MiXCR on the 5' RACE reads; one entry per CDR3 protein. The table includes hundreds of thousands of distinct CDR3 sequences, 16% detected once. Sequenced: PBMCs or a T cell subset sorted from them (not recorded which). The receptors derive from a man aged 18 to 29 who had mild COVID-19 (a few samples of this study predate the infection). Cell type and time point are not known.

The J gene is TRBJ1-1, the V gene TRBV18; D possibly corresponds to TRBD1 (5 bases). In germline, CDR1 is KGHSH, CDR2 LQKENI. The CDR3 length is 14 residues. V lost 3 bases and J lost 2, with 10 bases in between. CDR3 amino acids: CASSPLTVNTEAFF. As DNA, the CDR3 is TGTGCCAGCTCACCCTTGACAGTAAACACTGAAGCTTTCTTT.

Many counts were recorded for this clonotype. CDR3 coding DNA: TGCGCCAGCAGCTCCGCTGGGGGGGAGACCGGGGAGCTGTTTTTT. It specifies CASSSAGGETGELFF. This sequence joins TRBV5-1 and TRBJ2-2; 7 bases align to TRBD2. The V gene's germline CDR1 is SGHRS and CDR2 YFSETQ. J lost 5 bases, V lost 3 bases, and 7 bases had no gene match. The CDR3 sequence is 15 residues long.

Comment on this clonotype: The junction differs from germline at one of its ends, possibly a read error. The chain uses TRBV12-3 or TRBV12-4 and TRBJ2-3; 14 bases match TRBD2. The CDR3 has 13 residues. In nucleotides, the CDR3 is TGTGCCAGCAGTCAGACTAGCGGGGGGGCCGGAGGCTTT. Amino acid sequence: CASSQTSGGAGGF.

This clonotype was picked up a small number of times. Without the conserved terminal phenylalanine or tryptophan, this CDR3 likely stems from a read error. It is unclear where the CDR3 begins or ends on the DNA, so no DNA is shown, and the CDR3 is as TCRdb lists it. The genes are TRBV5-6 and TRBJ2-3; no DNA check was done on the table's D call, TRBD2. Inclusive of both ends, the CDR3 amounts to 12 amino acids. The germline gives CDR1 SGHDT, CDR2 YYEEEE. CDR3 protein: CASSFRGTSGDN.

The chain is built from TRBV2 and TRBJ2-1; the D gene is possibly TRBD1 (6 bases). V lost 3 bases, J lost 15 bases, and 15 bases lay in between. The CDR3 extends over 12 amino acids. Germline V gene lookup returns CDR1 SNHLY and CDR2 FYNNEI. DNA for the CDR3: TGTGCCAGCAGTGACGGGGACACGCCTTTGTTCTTC. Translating gives CASSDGDTPLFF. The whole variable domain, filled in from reference TRBV2 and TRBJ2-1, reads EPEVTQTPSHQVTQMGQEVILRCVPISNHLYFYWYRQILGQKVEFLVSFYNNEISEKSEIFDDQFSVERPDGSNFTLKIRSTKLEDSAMYFCASSDGDTPLFFGPGTRLTVL.

A few counts support this clonotype. The chain combines TRBV20-1 with TRBJ1-5; no clear D gene. Trimming cost V 0 bases and J 0 bases, with 6 bases left between them. This CDR3 is 14 amino acids long. CDR1 and CDR2 (germline): DFQATT, SNEGSKA (reference sequence). CDR3 in DNA: TGCAGTGCTAGAGACAGCGGTAGCAATCAGCCCCAGCATTTT. Translated, it gives CSARDSGSNQPQHF.

The count of this clonotype is one. V is TRBV7-2 and J is TRBJ1-6, with D possibly being TRBD1 (5 bases). V lost 4 bases and J 4 bases, leaving 14 bases between the germline ends. The germline CDR1 and CDR2 sequences are SGHTA and FQGNSA. This CDR3 is built from 16 residues. The CDR3 sequence is CASSSGGVRYNSPLHF. The CDR3, as DNA: TGTGCCAGCAGCTCGGGGGGAGTTCGATATAATTCACCCCTCCACTTT.

This chain connects TRBV27 to TRBJ2-1; the match to TRBD1 covers 7 bases. The CDR3 covers 14 residues. The J segment lost 0 bases and the V segment lost 7 bases, leaving 3 bases of the junction unmatched. The germline V gene encodes CDR1 MNHEY and CDR2 SMNVEV (reference sequence). Here the CDR3 reads CASNNRGSYNEQFF. DNA for the CDR3: TGTGCCAGCAACAACAGGGGCTCCTACAATGAGCAGTTCTTC.

This clonotype showed up just a few times. The V gene is TRBV28, the J gene TRBJ2-7; possibly TRBD1 or TRBD2 for D (9 bases each). CDR1 is MDHEN and CDR2 is SYDVKM in the germline V gene. CDR3 size: 16 residues. V lost 4 bases, J lost 2 bases, and 18 bases lay in between. DNA of the CDR3: TGTGCCAGCAGTTCAGCGGGGGGACAGGGCCCCTACGAGCAGTACTTC. This encodes CASSSAGGQGPYEQYF.

This clonotype was recorded a few times. The chain is built from TRBV4-3 and TRBJ2-1; 7 nucleotides match TRBD2. Germline assignment: CDR1 LGHNA and CDR2 YSLEER. The CDR3 is 19 residues long. With V trimmed by 0 bases and J by 0 bases, 11 bases remained unmatched. In DNA, the CDR3 is TGCGCCAGCAGCCAAGACGGTCACAACCGGGGGGACTCCTACAATGAGCAGTTCTTC. Its translation is CASSQDGHNRGDSYNEQFF.

Only a few counts were recorded for this clonotype. This chain connects TRBV5-6 to TRBJ1-2, with TRBD1 as a possible D gene (6 bases). The ends were cut back, 6 bases at V and 5 bases at J, with 14 bases in the middle. The CDR3 length is 13 residues. Germline CDR1 SGHDT, CDR2 YYEEEE. DNA for the CDR3: TGTGCCAGCAACAAGGACACAGGGTATGGCTACACCTTC. Translation gives CASNKDTGYGYTF.

The table lists this clonotype with a few counts. This rearrangement joins TRBV30 to TRBJ1-4, with D possibly being TRBD1 (5 bases). Germline assignment: CDR1 GTSNPN and CDR2 SVGIG (reference sequence). Between the trimmed V and J ends, which lost 2 bases and 5 bases, there was a span of 12 bases. The CDR3 is 14 amino acids. CDR3 nucleotides: TGTGCCTGGAGTCGCGGGCCAGGGAATGAAAAACTGTTTTTT. It translates to CAWSRGPGNEKLFF.

V usage is TRBV5-1 and J usage is TRBJ2-5; 8 nucleotides line up with TRBD2. The germline V gene has CDR1 SGHRS and CDR2 YFSETQ. The CDR3 spans 16 residues. J lost 3 bases, V lost 3 bases, and 10 bases had no gene match. CDR3 residues: CASSSMGAGAKETQYF. The CDR3 bases are TGCGCCAGCAGCTCCATGGGAGCGGGGGCGAAAGAGACCCAGTACTTC.

The rearrangement joins TRBV6-6 to TRBJ2-3, with D tentatively TRBD2 (5 bases). Germline CDR1 and CDR2: MNHNY and SVGAGI (reference sequence). V lost 5 bases to trimming and J lost 1 base, with 13 bases between them. CDR3 length equals 15 residues. CDR3 amino acids: CASSNRVRGTDTQYF. The CDR3 bases are TGTGCCAGCAGTAACCGTGTGAGGGGCACAGATACGCAGTATTTT.

This clonotype came up a few times. The V and J genes are TRBV5-1 and TRBJ1-2, with D hard to call. The V end was cut by 4 bases, the J end by 0 bases, with 13 bases between. The CDR3 consists of 15 residues. Germline CDR1 reads SGHRS; CDR2 reads YFSETQ. CDR3 in amino acids: CASSPTVPANYGYTF. CDR3 nucleotides: TGCGCCAGCAGCCCAACGGTCCCGGCTAACTATGGCTACACCTTC.

The chain couples TRBV11-2 to TRBJ2-1; 7 positions match TRBD2. J gave up 10 bases and V 7 bases, and 13 bases lay outside the gene matches. The CDR3 sequence is 14 residues long. The germline V gene encodes CDR1 SGHAT and CDR2 FQNNGV. The CDR3 sequence: CASNTAGQRTEQFF. For the CDR3, the DNA is TGTGCCAGCAATACAGCGGGGCAGAGGACCGAGCAGTTCTTC.

This clonotype was recorded only once. The CDR3 DNA is TGCGCCAGCAGCGCCGGGGTGGCGTTTACTTATCAGCCCCAGCATTTT. It codes for CASSAGVAFTYQPQHF. V gene TRBV5-1 combines with J gene TRBJ1-5, with D hard to call. Trimming shortened V by 4 bases and J by 5 bases, and 19 bases separated the two germline ends. Germline V CDR1 and CDR2: SGHRS, YFSETQ. This CDR3 region has 16 residues.

This clonotype has just a few counts. This chain uses TRBV9 with TRBJ2-1; possibly TRBD1 or TRBD2 for D (6 bases each). Germline lookup yields CDR1 SGDLS and CDR2 YYNGEE. V shed 0 bases and J shed 9 bases, with 10 bases lying between them. This CDR3 is 13 amino acids long. CDR3 protein: CASSVGGAGEQFF. The CDR3 DNA reads TGTGCCAGCAGCGTAGGGGGGGCCGGTGAGCAGTTCTTC. Full variable domain (outside the CDR3, taken from reference TRBV9 and TRBJ2-1): DSGVTQTPKHLITATGQRVTLRCSPRSGDLSVYWYQQSLDQGLQFLIQYYNGEERAKGNILERFSAQQFPDLHSELNLSSLELGDSALYFCASSVGGAGEQFFGPGTRLTVL.

The chain combines TRBV18 with TRBJ1-1; D is undetermined. Germline V CDR1 and CDR2: KGHSH, LQKENI. CDR3 length: 13 amino acids. Trimming stripped 5 bases from V and 4 bases from J, with 11 bases between. CDR3 in amino acids: CASSGLASTEAFF. As DNA, the CDR3 is TGTGCCAGCTCAGGACTAGCGAGCACTGAAGCTTTCTTT. Looking up the rest from reference TRBV18 and TRBJ1-1 gives the full variable domain: NAGVMQNPRHLVRRRGQEARLRCSPMKGHSHVYWYRQLPEEGLKFMVYLQKENIIDESGMPKERFSAEFPKEGPSILRIQQVVRGDSAAYFCASSGLASTEAFFGQGTRLTVV.

This rearrangement joins TRBV5-1 to TRBJ2-7; TRBD2 might be the D (5 bases). Germline CDR1 is SGHRS and CDR2 is YFSETQ. The CDR3 runs to 13 residues. Trimming left V 1 base short and J 7 bases short, with 12 bases between. The CDR3 protein is CASSLSPGREQYV. The DNA for the CDR3 is TGCGCCAGCAGCTTGTCCCCGGGGAGAGAGCAGTACGTC.

CDR3: CASSYSPGERYEQYF. The CDR3 bases are TGTGCCAGCAGTTACTCGCCAGGGGAAAGGTACGAGCAGTACTTC. The rearrangement links TRBV6-5 to TRBJ2-7, with a possible D match to TRBD1 (6 bases). V lost 0 bases and J 4 bases, leaving 13 bases between the germline ends. The length of the CDR3 is 15 residues. Germline CDR1 is MNHEY and CDR2 is SVGAGI.

This clonotype was recorded a few times. The chain is built from TRBV2 and TRBJ1-5; D might be TRBD1 (6 bases). The CDR3 has 16 amino acids. V gave up 1 base and J gave up 2 bases, with 12 bases separating them. The V gene's germline CDR1 is SNHLY and CDR2 FYNNEI. CDR3 DNA: TGTGCCAGCAGTGAAGACCCAGGGGAGGGCAATCAGCCCCAGCATTTT. Its protein product is CASSEDPGEGNQPQHF.

This clonotype appeared a single time. The chain couples TRBV24-1 to TRBJ1-5; D ambiguous. Germline lookup yields CDR1 KGHDR and CDR2 SFDVKD. The CDR3 loop spans 13 amino acids. V was cut by 7 bases and J by 3 bases, with 9 bases left in between. CDR3 in DNA: TGTGCCACCAGCGAACAGTACAATCAGCCCCAGCATTTT. It translates to CATSEQYNQPQHF.

This clonotype was observed a few times. The V and J genes are TRBV29-1 and TRBJ1-5, with D unclear. Germline V CDR1 and CDR2: SQVTM, ANQGSEA. V dropped 4 bases and J dropped 0 bases, with 7 bases sitting between them. The CDR3 contains 13 residues. The CDR3 reads CSVALNSNQPQHF. In DNA form, the CDR3 reads TGCAGCGTTGCCCTTAATAGCAATCAGCCCCAGCATTTT.

This clonotype was counted at least ten times. The rearrangement uses TRBV5-1 and TRBJ2-3; D is possibly TRBD2 (5 bases). Germline-derived CDR1 and CDR2 are SGHRS and YFSETQ. V was clipped by 0 bases and J by 3 bases, with 8 bases between them. The length of the CDR3 is 14 residues. CDR3 bases: TGCGCCAGCAGCTTGGCAACGGGGACAGATACGCAGTATTTT. Its translation: CASSLATGTDTQYF.

This clonotype was detected once. V is TRBV5-6 and J is TRBJ2-5, with 13 nucleotides matching TRBD2. CDR1 SGHDT and CDR2 YYEEEE come from the germline V gene. V trimming: 4 bases; J trimming: 3 bases; junction bases outside the gene matches: 12. There are 18 residues in the CDR3. CDR3 loop: CASSPEAFGTSGEETQYF. CDR3 DNA sequence: TGTGCCAGCAGCCCGGAAGCCTTCGGGACTAGCGGGGAAGAGACCCAGTACTTC.

The V gene is TRBV5-1, the J gene TRBJ2-2; D gene ambiguous. CDR1 and CDR2 from the germline V gene are SGHRS and YFSETQ. This CDR3 comprises 15 residues. V gave up 4 bases and J gave up 6 bases, with 16 bases separating them. CDR3: CASSPESGSAGELFF. For the CDR3, the DNA is TGCGCCAGCAGCCCGGAATCGGGTTCGGCCGGGGAGCTGTTTTTT.

This clonotype was counted between two and nine times. The chain employs TRBV7-2 and TRBJ2-5; a weak D match, TRBD2 (5 bases). The V gene lost 4 bases and the J gene lost 4 bases, with 19 bases spanning the gap. Germline V gives CDR1 SGHTA, CDR2 FQGNSA. The CDR3 runs 16 residues. The CDR3 DNA reads as TGTGCCAGCAGCTCAGGAGGAGGCCCGGTGGGAGAGACCCAGTACTTC. As protein: CASSSGGGPVGETQYF.

The chain links TRBV28 to TRBJ1-2; weak D call: TRBD1 (5 bases). CDR1 is MDHEN and CDR2 is SYDVKM in the germline V gene. V gave up 4 bases and J gave up 4 bases, with 13 bases separating them. The CDR3 runs 14 residues. CDR3 nucleotides: TGTGCCAGCAGTTCAGGGTCGACGAGCTATGGCTACACCTTC. It translates to CASSSGSTSYGYTF.

This chain joins TRBV6-1 and TRBJ1-6; 9 nucleotides agree with TRBD1. The CDR3 extends over 14 amino acids. Germline loops: CDR1 MNHNS, CDR2 SASEGT. The trim removed 7 bases at V and 10 bases at J, leaving 8 bases unmatched. The CDR3 here is CASKRDREQSPLHF. In nucleotides, the CDR3 is TGTGCCAGCAAGCGGGACAGGGAGCAATCACCCCTCCACTTT.